This T cell receptor beta chain was retrieved from a study of CXCR3-negative and CXCR3-positive naive CD8 T cells. General study results and limits: Surface CD5 matched across naive subsets, and TRB CDR3 properties served to infer TCR strength. Against CXCR3-negative naive cells, CXCR3-positive naive cells showed more hydrophobic TRB CDR3s.

Germline values: CDR1 MNHEY, CDR2 SMNVEV (reference sequence). The CDR3 is 15 residues long. The authors prepared UMI-labeled TRB cDNA libraries by 5' RACE. With the 5' RACE reads reprocessed, TCRdb shows one record per CDR3 protein and no DNA. The sample data list more than 80,000 distinct CDR3 sequences. To note about this clonotype: Its antigen is still unknown.

The V call is TRBV27, the J call TRBJ1-1; TCRdb lists TRBD1, though no DNA is available to test this call. The origin of this receptor is a human donor in good health. Some clones in this sample may be carry-over from other donors' samples. Sequenced: naive CXCR3+ CD8+ T cells from blood. Subset: CD45RO-CCR7+CD27+CD95- naive CD8+ T cells expressing CXCR3 (TNR3+). The CDR3 loop reads CASSLGGGRDTEAFF.